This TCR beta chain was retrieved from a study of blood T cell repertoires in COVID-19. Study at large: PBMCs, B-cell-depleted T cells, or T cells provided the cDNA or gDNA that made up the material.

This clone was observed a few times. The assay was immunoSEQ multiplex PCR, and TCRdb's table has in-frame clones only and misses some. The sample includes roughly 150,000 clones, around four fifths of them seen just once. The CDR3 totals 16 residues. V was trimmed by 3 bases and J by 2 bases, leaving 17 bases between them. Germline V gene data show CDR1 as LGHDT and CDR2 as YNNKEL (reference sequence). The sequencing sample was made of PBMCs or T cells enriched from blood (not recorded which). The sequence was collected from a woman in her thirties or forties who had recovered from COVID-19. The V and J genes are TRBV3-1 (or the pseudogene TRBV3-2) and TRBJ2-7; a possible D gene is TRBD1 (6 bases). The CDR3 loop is CASSQKGHIGTYEQYF. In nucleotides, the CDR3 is TGTGCCAGCAGCCAGAAGGGACACATCGGCACCTACGAGCAGTACTTC.